The next 15 T cell receptor beta chains were all read from a single sample in a study of T cells in localized non-small cell lung cancer. TCRdb's table, derived via immunoSEQ multiplex PCR, lists solely in-frame clones and lacks some. The table records 90,000 to 100,000 clones, roughly 90% of them present only once. Sequences were derived from PBMCs, sampled before any cancer treatment. The receptors were sampled from a woman aged 40-70 years with stage II squamous cell lung carcinoma.

V usage is TRBV30 and J usage is TRBJ1-2; no firm D call. This CDR3 comprises 15 residues. Deletions cut 3 bases from V and 1 base from J, with 15 bases between. Per the germline V gene, CDR1 is GTSNPN and CDR2 is SVGIG (reference sequence). The CDR3 DNA is TGTGCCTGGAGGGCTGTACGAACCCATAACTATGGCTACACCTTC. Its protein is CAWRAVRTHNYGYTF. The entire variable domain, with the rest obtained from reference TRBV30 and TRBJ1-2, is as follows: SQTIHQWPATLVQPVGSPLSLECTVEGTSNPNLYWYRQAAGRGLQLLFYSVGIGQISSEVPQNLSASRPQDRQFILSSKKLLLSDSGFYLCAWRAVRTHNYGYTFGSGTRLTVV.

The chain has TRBV6-6 and TRBJ2-1, with D unresolved. V was pared by 10 bases and J by 9 bases, with 10 bases between. This CDR3 is 10 amino acids long. CDR1 and CDR2 (germline): MNHNY, SVGAGI (reference sequence). The CDR3 loop is CATEGGEQFF. The CDR3 region has the DNA TGTGCCACCGAAGGCGGTGAGCAGTTCTTC.

The J gene is TRBJ1-3, the V gene TRBV18, with D perhaps matching TRBD1 (5 bases). Germline lookup yields CDR1 KGHSH and CDR2 LQKENI. The CDR3 covers 15 residues. Trimming pared 6 bases from V and 4 bases from J, leaving 16 bases between. As DNA, the CDR3 is TGTGCCAGCTCTCCTGGACACGGCGGAGGAAACACCATATATTTT. Protein: CASSPGHGGGNTIYF.

This chain joins TRBV9 and TRBJ2-7; maybe TRBD2 (5 bases). CDR3 length equals 13 residues. Germline V gene data show CDR1 as SGDLS and CDR2 as YYNGEE. V dropped 2 bases and J dropped 6 bases, with 12 bases sitting between them. In DNA, the CDR3 is TGTGCCAGCAGCGTGGACTCCCCCACCGAGCAGTACTTC. It translates to CASSVDSPTEQYF.

V is TRBV5-4 and J is TRBJ1-6; D not certain. The CDR3 is made up of 15 amino acids. Deletions cut 6 bases from V and 8 bases from J, with 18 bases between. Germline CDR1 is SGHNT and CDR2 is YYREEE (reference sequence). DNA for the CDR3: TGTGCCAGCAAATGGGGAGAGATCCGGGATTCACCCCTCCACTTT. Protein product: CASKWGEIRDSPLHF. The variable domain in full, completed from reference TRBV5-4 and TRBJ1-6, reads ETGVTQSPTHLIKTRGQQVTLRCSSQSGHNTVSWYQQALGQGPQFIFQYYREEENGRGNFPPRFSGLQFPNYSSELNVNALELDDSALYLCASKWGEIRDSPLHFGNGTRLTVT.

CDR3 region: CASPIGGHGNTIYF. The CDR3 nucleotides read TGTGCCAGCCCAATCGGGGGCCACGGAAACACCATATATTTT. The chain recombines TRBV27 with TRBJ1-3; a possible D gene is TRBD1 (6 bases). V lost 8 bases and J 4 bases, leaving 15 bases between the germline ends. This CDR3 spans 14 amino acids. Germline lookup yields CDR1 MNHEY and CDR2 SMNVEV (reference sequence).

This chain connects TRBV28 to TRBJ1-1, with D unclear. Between the trimmed V and J ends, which lost 6 bases and 0 bases, there was a span of 11 bases. CDR3 length equals 14 residues. From germline, CDR1 is MDHEN and CDR2 SYDVKM. The CDR3 DNA is TGTGCCAGCAGGGCAGGCAACCTGAACACTGAAGCTTTCTTT. Translation: CASRAGNLNTEAFF.

This chain connects TRBV19 to TRBJ1-1; tentatively, D is TRBD1 (5 bases). The V gene lost 2 bases and the J gene lost 4 bases, with 17 bases spanning the gap. This CDR3 spans 16 amino acids. Germline CDR1 reads LNHDA; CDR2 reads SQIVND (reference sequence). CDR3 amino acids: CASSIPRAVRGTEAFF. In nucleotides, the CDR3 is TGTGCCAGTAGTATACCCAGGGCCGTTCGAGGCACTGAAGCTTTCTTT.

The chain combines TRBV28 with TRBJ1-2; D not resolved. V was cut by 6 bases and J by 8 bases, with 13 bases left in between. The CDR3 length is 12 residues. Looked up from germline, CDR1 is MDHEN and CDR2 is SYDVKM. CDR3 in DNA: TGTGCCAGCAGCTCCCCCCTGTTCGGCTACACCTTC. Protein sequence: CASSSPLFGYTF.

This rearrangement joins TRBV6-6 to TRBJ2-5; TRBD2 aligns across 8 bases. Germline V CDR1 and CDR2: MNHNY, SVGAGI (reference sequence). The CDR3 is made up of 16 amino acids. The trim removed 5 bases at V and 4 bases at J, leaving 12 bases unmatched. Here the CDR3 reads CASSLVPGTRAETQYF. CDR3 DNA: TGTGCCAGCAGTCTCGTCCCCGGGACTAGAGCAGAGACCCAGTACTTC.

A single count supports this clone. This chain links TRBV19 with TRBJ1-1; possibly TRBD1 for D (6 bases). Trimming pared 7 bases from V and 8 bases from J, leaving 17 bases between. Germline CDR1 reads LNHDA; CDR2 reads SQIVND (reference sequence). The CDR3 has 13 residues. In DNA, the CDR3 is TGTGCCAGTACACAGGGAGGGTTCGCGGAAGCTTTCTTT. Its protein is CASTQGGFAEAFF.

The sample holds one count of this clone. The J gene is TRBJ1-5, the V gene TRBV6-1, with D tentatively TRBD1 (5 bases). Germline V gene data show CDR1 as MNHNS and CDR2 as SASEGT. The CDR3 sequence is 15 residues long. V gave up 7 bases and J gave up 1 base, with 14 bases separating them. The DNA for the CDR3 is TGTGCCAGCACACCGCGTGGGGCGAGCAATCAGCCCCAGCATTTT. Translated, it gives CASTPRGASNQPQHF.

The chain combines TRBV28 with TRBJ2-5; tentatively, D is TRBD2 (6 bases). Germline V gene sequence: CDR1 MDHEN, CDR2 SYDVKM. The CDR3 runs to 14 residues. V lost 3 bases and J 3 bases, leaving 11 bases between the germline ends. The CDR3 nucleotides read TGTGCCAGCAGTTTGGCAGGGAGGAAAGAGACCCAGTACTTC. Translated, it gives CASSLAGRKETQYF.

The gene calls are TRBV6-6 and TRBJ2-5, with D hard to call. The V gene's germline CDR1 is MNHNY and CDR2 SVGAGI (reference sequence). Trimming removed 2 bases from V and 5 bases from J, with 9 bases in between. This CDR3 contains 13 residues. Written as DNA, the CDR3 is TGTGCCAGCAGTTACGCCTTACGGGAGACCCAGTACTTC. It yields the protein CASSYALRETQYF.

This clone was detected once. The rearrangement links TRBV5-1 to TRBJ1-6; no definite D call. Trimming left V 5 bases short and J 10 bases short, with 16 bases between. Germline loops: CDR1 SGHRS, CDR2 YFSETQ. CDR3 length: 14 amino acids. CDR3 in amino acids: CASRGTREGSPLHF. CDR3 in DNA: TGCGCCAGCAGGGGTACAAGGGAAGGCTCACCCCTCCACTTT.